These 25 T cell receptor beta chains were sequenced from one sample in a study of cytomegalovirus exposure and HLA in healthy donors. Researchers ran the PCR with 60 Vbeta and 13 Jbeta primers. Generated by immunoSEQ multiplex PCR, the TCRdb table keeps only in-frame clones and is missing some. The data contain 130,000 or so clones, roughly 88% of them seen just once; the ten biggest clones take up almost 3%. Sequenced: PBMCs. The origin of the receptors is a young woman in good health and CMV-seropositive.

J is TRBJ1-1 and V is TRBV5-1; possible D gene TRBD1, 5 bases. V was cut by 2 bases and J by 4 bases, with 15 bases left in between. Germline V gene data show CDR1 as SGHRS and CDR2 as YFSETQ. The CDR3 loop spans 15 amino acids. CDR3 DNA sequence: TGCGCCAGCAGCTTTGGGGCCCTTAGGAGCACTGAAGCTTTCTTT. It codes for CASSFGALRSTEAFF.

This clone occurred a few times. The chain couples TRBV5-1 to TRBJ2-4; 14 nucleotides match TRBD2. Looked up from germline, CDR1 is SGHRS and CDR2 is YFSETQ. The CDR3 consists of 19 residues. V shed 3 bases and J 1 base; nucleotides not matched to a gene: 9. CDR3 amino acids: CASSSGLAGGGLAKNIQYF. The CDR3 coding sequence is TGCGCCAGCAGCTCCGGACTAGCGGGGGGAGGGTTGGCCAAAAACATTCAGTACTTC.

This clone was counted between two and nine times. The rearrangement uses TRBV7-9 and TRBJ2-5; TRBD2 aligns across 7 bases. Germline V gives CDR1 SEHNR, CDR2 FQNEAQ (reference sequence). With V trimmed by 1 base and J by 0 bases, 8 bases remained unmatched. The CDR3 is 17 amino acids. Here the CDR3 DNA reads TGTGCCAGCAGCTTAGGGTCCGGGGGGAAGTACCAAGAGACCCAGTACTTC. It yields the protein CASSLGSGGKYQETQYF.

The chain employs TRBV11-1 and TRBJ2-5, with D possibly TRBD1 on 5 matching bases. Germline CDR1 SGHAT, CDR2 FQDESV (reference sequence). V was shortened by 5 bases and J by 5 bases, with 12 bases between the two germline ends. CDR3 length: 13 amino acids. CDR3 in amino acids: CASSPGLGETQYF. The CDR3 bases are TGTGCCAGCAGCCCAGGGTTGGGGGAGACCCAGTACTTC. Full variable domain (remainder filled in from reference TRBV11-1 and TRBJ2-5): EAEVAQSPRYKITEKSQAVAFWCDPISGHATLYWYRQILGQGPELLVQFQDESVVDDSQLPKDRFSAERLKGVDSTLKIQPAELGDSAMYLCASSPGLGETQYFGPGTRLLVL.

V gene TRBV5-1 combines with J gene TRBJ2-7; D perhaps matches TRBD2 (5 bases). Trimming stripped 1 base from V and 2 bases from J, with 10 bases between. The germline CDR1 and CDR2 sequences are SGHRS and YFSETQ. The CDR3 runs to 14 residues. CDR3 nucleotides: TGCGCCAGCAGCTTGAATGCGGGTACCTACGAGCAGTACTTC. It codes for CASSLNAGTYEQYF.

This clone was observed once. The gene calls are TRBV4-2 and TRBJ1-2; TRBD1 matches at 8 bases. The V gene end was trimmed by 2 bases and the J gene end by 8 bases; junction bases not matched to a gene: 7. CDR1 is LGHNA, CDR2 YNFKEQ, per germline. This CDR3 comprises 14 residues. CDR3: CASSQPGQGGGYTF. The CDR3 DNA reads TGTGCCAGCAGCCAACCCGGACAGGGAGGAGGCTACACCTTC.

The table lists this clone with a count of one. The chain has TRBV19 and TRBJ2-3, with no clear D. The germline V gene encodes CDR1 LNHDA and CDR2 SQIVND (reference sequence). Deletions cut 2 bases from V and 4 bases from J, with 4 bases between. The CDR3 sequence is 12 residues long. CDR3 protein: CASSILADTQYF. DNA for the CDR3: TGTGCCAGTAGTATACTAGCAGATACGCAGTATTTT.

V gene TRBV5-6 combines with J gene TRBJ1-2; D unresolved. Germline CDR1 is SGHDT and CDR2 is YYEEEE. The CDR3 runs to 14 residues. The V end lost 7 bases, the J end lost 2 bases, and 15 bases lay between the germline ends. The CDR3 here is CASGPARKNYGYTF. CDR3 nucleotides: TGTGCCAGCGGCCCTGCGCGGAAAAACTATGGCTACACCTTC.

V and J are TRBV7-9 and TRBJ2-5, with TRBD2 matching over 14 bases. This CDR3 contains 16 residues. CDR1 SEHNR and CDR2 FQNEAQ come from the germline V gene (reference sequence). The ends lost 4 bases at V and 3 bases at J; junction bases unmatched: 4. DNA for the CDR3: TGTGCCAGCAGCTCCCCGACTAGCGGGGGGGAAGAGACCCAGTACTTC. This encodes CASSSPTSGGEETQYF.

The chain links TRBV4-1 to TRBJ2-1, with 9 bases matching TRBD2. Per the germline V gene, CDR1 is MGHRA and CDR2 is YSYEKL. The CDR3 length is 15 residues. Germline trimming cut 2 bases from V and 5 bases from J; bases unmatched to any gene: 4. Here the CDR3 reads CASSQIAGVHNEQFF. The CDR3 coding sequence is TGCGCCAGCAGCCAAATAGCGGGGGTCCACAATGAGCAGTTCTTC.

This chain joins TRBV29-1 and TRBJ2-1; 7 bases map to TRBD2. The junction had 7 bases not matched to a gene; V was cut back by 6 bases and J by 5 bases. CDR3 size: 13 residues. Per the germline V gene, CDR1 is SQVTM and CDR2 is ANQGSEA. This CDR3 is CSVAGENNNEQFF. CDR3 in DNA: TGCAGCGTCGCGGGGGAAAACAACAATGAGCAGTTCTTC.

This sequence joins TRBV18 and TRBJ1-2; tentative D call: TRBD1 (5 bases). Germline V CDR1 and CDR2: KGHSH, LQKENI. Between the trimmed V and J ends, which lost 2 bases and 0 bases, there was a span of 7 bases. This CDR3 comprises 14 residues. CDR3 loop: CASSPGAANYGYTF. For the CDR3, the DNA is TGTGCCAGCTCACCAGGGGCAGCTAACTATGGCTACACCTTC.

This clone was observed a handful of times. One end of the junction does not line up with germline, which may come from a read error. The identical CDR3 is also encoded by other nucleotide sequences in the sample. The chain links TRBV2 to TRBJ1-2; maybe TRBD1 (6 bases). Germline values: CDR1 SNHLY, CDR2 FYNNEI. CDR3 length: 14 residues. The CDR3 reads CASSEEGGSGGYTF. In DNA, the CDR3 is TGTGCCAGCAGTGAAGAGGGGGGGTCAGGCGGCTACACTTTC.

V usage is TRBV25-1 and J usage is TRBJ2-3; D not resolved. CDR3 size: 14 residues. Trimming removed 4 bases at V and 2 bases at J, with 10 bases between. Germline CDR1 and CDR2: MGHDK and SYGVNS. This chain's CDR3 is CASSGLVITDTQYF. DNA for the CDR3: TGTGCCAGCAGTGGGCTAGTTATCACAGATACGCAGTATTTT.

The DNA for the CDR3 is TGTGCCAGCAGTTGGACAGGGGAGAAGGAAAAACTGTTTTTT. Amino acids: CASSWTGEKEKLFF. J is TRBJ1-4 and V is TRBV25-1; 9 nucleotides line up with TRBD1. The germline V gene has CDR1 MGHDK and CDR2 SYGVNS. The CDR3 spans 14 residues. The V segment lost 5 bases and the J segment 8 bases; nucleotides outside the gene matches: 6.

This chain links TRBV6-1 with TRBJ2-7; TRBD2 matches 10 bases. Losses at the gene ends were 3 bases for V and 2 bases for J; bases not matched to a gene: 1. CDR3 size: 14 residues. Germline loops: CDR1 MNHNS, CDR2 SASEGT. CDR3 bases: TGTGCCAGCAGTGATCTAGCGGGGGCCTACGAGCAGTACTTC. The encoded protein is CASSDLAGAYEQYF.

This clone was observed a few times. DNA for the CDR3: TGTGCCAGCAGCCAAAATCTAGCGGGGGTAGCAGATACGCAGTATTTT. Protein sequence: CASSQNLAGVADTQYF. V is TRBV4-2 and J is TRBJ2-3; TRBD2 aligns across 10 bases. The CDR3 loop spans 16 amino acids. After removal of 2 bases from V and 4 bases from J, the junction contained 6 bases not matched to a gene. Germline CDR1 LGHNA, CDR2 YNFKEQ.

V usage is TRBV25-1 and J usage is TRBJ2-6; maybe TRBD1 (7 bases). Germline V lookup: CDR1 MGHDK, CDR2 SYGVNS. This CDR3 spans 18 amino acids. V was trimmed by 3 bases and J by 1 base, leaving 16 bases between them. The CDR3 coding sequence is TGTGCCAGCAGTGAGACCGGGGCAGGGGGGTCTGGGGCCAACGTCCTGACTTTC. It is translated as CASSETGAGGSGANVLTF.

V and J are TRBV5-1 and TRBJ1-1; TRBD1 matches 9 bases. CDR3 length equals 15 residues. CDR1 is SGHRS, CDR2 YFSETQ, per germline. With 4 bases clipped from V and 1 base from J, the junction kept 5 bases outside the gene matches. CDR3 nucleotides: TGCGCCAGCAGCGCCACGACAGGGGGGAACACTGAAGCTTTCTTT. Translating it yields CASSATTGGNTEAFF.

A single count supports this clone. The gene calls are TRBV9 and TRBJ2-7; 9 bases are a match to TRBD1. The junction had 5 bases not matched to a gene; V was cut back by 0 bases and J by 4 bases. Germline loops: CDR1 SGDLS, CDR2 YYNGEE. This CDR3 spans 15 amino acids. In nucleotides, the CDR3 is TGTGCCAGCAGCGTAGCCACAGGGGGCGCGTACGAGCAGTACTTC. It translates to CASSVATGGAYEQYF.

Comment on this clone: The sample holds other DNA sequences that translate to the same CDR3. The J gene is TRBJ2-7, the V gene TRBV6-5; 8 nucleotides align to TRBD1. Trimming removed 5 bases from V and 3 bases from J; junction bases left unmatched: 3. The CDR3 length is 13 residues. CDR1 and CDR2 from the germline V gene are MNHEY and SVGAGI. CDR3 sequence: CASSLDRGYEQYF. In nucleotides, the CDR3 is TGTGCCAGCAGTCTAGACAGGGGCTACGAGCAGTACTTC.

The chain is built from TRBV12-2 and TRBJ1-5. TRBV12-2 is classified as a pseudogene. The CDR3 sequence is 19 residues long. The CDR3 DNA reads as TGTGCAAGTCGCTTGGATGGCTGCGGGGATGGGTATAGCAATCAGCCCCAGCATTTT. Its protein is CASRLDGCGDGYSNQPQHF.

The chain employs TRBV6-1 and TRBJ2-7; possibly TRBD2 for D (6 bases). The CDR3 is 14 amino acids. The V and J ends lost 2 bases and 0 bases respectively, with 8 bases between them. Germline-derived CDR1 and CDR2 are MNHNS and SASEGT. CDR3: CASSELAISYEQYF. The CDR3, as DNA: TGTGCCAGCAGTGAACTAGCGATCTCCTACGAGCAGTACTTC.

The chain employs TRBV5-1 and TRBJ1-1; TRBD1 matches 7 bases. Germline CDR1 reads SGHRS; CDR2 reads YFSETQ. The CDR3 runs 14 residues. J lost 5 bases, V lost 3 bases, and 7 bases had no gene match. CDR3 DNA: TGCGCCAGCAGCTCACTACAGGGGAGGACTGAAGCTTTCTTT. It codes for CASSSLQGRTEAFF. The variable domain in full, with the rest retrieved from reference TRBV5-1 and TRBJ1-1, is KAGVTQTPRYLIKTRGQQVTLSCSPISGHRSVSWYQQTPGQGLQFLFEYFSETQRNKGNFPGRFSGRQFSNSRSEMNVSTLELGDSALYLCASSSLQGRTEAFFGQGTRLTVV.

This clone was recorded once. CDR3 in amino acids: CASRATSGHYEQYF. CDR3 sequence (DNA): TGTGCCAGCAGAGCGACTAGCGGGCATTACGAGCAGTACTTC. V and J are TRBV6-6 and TRBJ2-7; TRBD2 agrees at 10 bases. With V trimmed by 6 bases and J by 4 bases, 6 bases remained unmatched. This CDR3 has 14 amino acids. Germline V gene lookup returns CDR1 MNHNY and CDR2 SVGAGI (reference sequence).